These 6 T cell receptor beta chains originate from one sample sequenced in a study of cytomegalovirus exposure and HLA in healthy donors. The PCR contained 60 Vbeta and 13 Jbeta primers. Clones were sequenced by immunoSEQ multiplex PCR, and TCRdb holds only the in-frame ones, with some missing. The sample includes roughly 56,000 clones, approximately 72% of them seen just once. Sequencing was performed on PBMCs. These receptors came from a man aged 45-60 years in good health and CMV-seropositive.

The V and J genes are TRBV5-4 and TRBJ1-5; D might be TRBD1 (6 bases). The V end lost 3 bases, the J end lost 2 bases, and 12 bases lay between the germline ends. The CDR3 length is 15 residues. Germline V lookup: CDR1 SGHNT, CDR2 YYREEE (reference sequence). CDR3: CASSSQGYGNQPQHF. CDR3 coding DNA: TGTGCCAGCAGCTCTCAGGGGTATGGCAATCAGCCCCAGCATTTT.

V gene TRBV7-9 combines with J gene TRBJ1-1; perhaps TRBD1 as D (6 bases). Germline lookup yields CDR1 SEHNR and CDR2 FQNEAQ (reference sequence). The CDR3 contains 13 residues. Trimming took off 2 bases at V and 5 bases at J, with 9 bases between the two ends. The CDR3 DNA reads TGTGCCAGCAGCTTAATCCAGGGGACTGAAGCTTTCTTT. It codes for CASSLIQGTEAFF. The full variable domain, completed using reference TRBV7-9 and TRBJ1-1, is DTGVSQNPRHKITKRGQNVTFRCDPISEHNRLYWYRQTLGQGPEFLTYFQNEAQLEKSRLLSDRFSAERPKGSFSTLEIQRTEQGDSAMYLCASSLIQGTEAFFGQGTRLTVV.

As for this clone: The conserved phenylalanine or tryptophan is not found at the CDR3 terminus, so this likely reflects a read error. This rearrangement joins TRBV5-1 to TRBJ2-2; D remains unclear. CDR3 size: 15 residues. Germline CDR1 and CDR2: SGHRS and YFSETQ. The V and J ends lost 4 bases and 7 bases respectively, with 17 bases between them. The CDR3 bases are TGCGCCAGCAGCACCATAGGTGAAGGGAACGGGGAGCTGTTTTTG. This gives the protein CASSTIGEGNGELFL.

The chain carries TRBV5-6 and TRBJ2-3; 9 nucleotides agree with TRBD1. Germline CDR1 is SGHDT and CDR2 is YYEEEE. After removal of 4 bases from V and 2 bases from J, the junction contained 5 bases not matched to a gene. The CDR3 spans 15 residues. CDR3 sequence reads: CASSLRTGVTDTQYF. In nucleotides, the CDR3 is TGTGCCAGCAGCCTTCGGACAGGGGTCACAGATACGCAGTATTTT.

V and J are TRBV7-2 and TRBJ2-1, with 12 bases matching TRBD1. CDR1 is SGHTA, CDR2 FQGNSA, per germline. The V and J ends lost 5 bases and 9 bases, in that order; junction bases with no gene match: 8. The CDR3 is 15 amino acids. CDR3 sequence (DNA): TGTGCCAGCAGCCCAGGGGGACAGGGGGCGTCTGAGCAGTTCTTC. Translating gives CASSPGGQGASEQFF.

CDR3 coding DNA: TGTGCCAGCAGTTATACAGGGTTGGGAGAGACCCAGTACTTC. Its translation: CASSYTGLGETQYF. This chain links TRBV6-5 with TRBJ2-5, with D possibly being TRBD1 (6 bases). The germline gives CDR1 MNHEY, CDR2 SVGAGI. This CDR3 is built from 14 residues. V gave up 3 bases and J gave up 4 bases, with 12 bases separating them.